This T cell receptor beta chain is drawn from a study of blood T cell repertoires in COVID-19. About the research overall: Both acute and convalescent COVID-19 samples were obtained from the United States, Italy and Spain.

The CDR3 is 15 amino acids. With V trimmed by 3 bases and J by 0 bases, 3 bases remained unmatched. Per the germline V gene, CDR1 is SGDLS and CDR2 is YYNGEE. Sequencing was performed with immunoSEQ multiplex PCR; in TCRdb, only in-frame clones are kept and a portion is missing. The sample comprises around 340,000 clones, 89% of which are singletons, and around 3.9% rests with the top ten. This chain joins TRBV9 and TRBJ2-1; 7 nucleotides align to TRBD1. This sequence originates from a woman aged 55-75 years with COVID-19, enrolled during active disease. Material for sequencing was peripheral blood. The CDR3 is CASSAGGSSYNEQFF. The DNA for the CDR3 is TGTGCCAGCAGCGCAGGGGGTAGCTCCTACAATGAGCAGTTCTTC.